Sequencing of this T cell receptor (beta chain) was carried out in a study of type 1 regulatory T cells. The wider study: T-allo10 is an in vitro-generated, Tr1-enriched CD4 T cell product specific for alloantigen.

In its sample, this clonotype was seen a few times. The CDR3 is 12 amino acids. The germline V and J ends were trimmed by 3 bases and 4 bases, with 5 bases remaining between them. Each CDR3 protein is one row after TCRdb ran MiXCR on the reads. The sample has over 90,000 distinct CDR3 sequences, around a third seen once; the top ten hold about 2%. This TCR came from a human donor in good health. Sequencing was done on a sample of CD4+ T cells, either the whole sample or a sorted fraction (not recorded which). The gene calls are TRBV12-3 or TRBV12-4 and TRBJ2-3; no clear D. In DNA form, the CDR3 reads TGTGCCAGCAGTTTTCTCTCAGATACGCAGTATTTT. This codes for CASSFLSDTQYF.